This is a list of T cell receptor beta chains from one sample in a study of identical twins. MiXCR, applied by TCRdb to the 5' RACE reads, yields one record per CDR3 protein. In the table there are some 1,700,000 distinct CDR3 sequences, about 31% of which are singletons. The sequenced sample consisted of cord blood. The receptors here all came from a newborn girl in good health. Both conserved end residues are part of each CDR3. Fields, in order: V gene, J gene, clone size, D gene, CDR3 protein, CDR3 DNA. A D gene is named only where the DNA matches it firmly. Only some rows state a clone size, as once, few, many or a class for expanded clones.

TRBV28,TRBJ1-5,-,TRBD1,CASSYRDRNSNQPQHF,TGTGCCAGCAGTTACCGGGACAGAAATAGCAATCAGCCCCAGCATTTT
TRBV2,TRBJ2-4,-,TRBD1,CASSEGTGVIQYF,TGTGCCAGCAGTGAAGGTACAGGGGTCATTCAGTACTTC
TRBV10-3,TRBJ1-1,-,-,CAIRRTYMNTEAFF,TGTGCCATCAGGAGGACCTACATGAACACTGAAGCTTTCTTT
TRBV2,TRBJ2-2,-,-,CASSEPGQGDGELFF,TGTGCCAGCAGTGAACCCGGACAAGGGGACGGGGAGCTGTTTTTT
TRBV18,TRBJ2-1,once,TRBD1,CASSPVYRGPAYNEQFF,TGTGCCAGCTCACCGGTGTACAGGGGCCCCGCCTACAATGAGCAGTTCTTC
TRBV25-1,TRBJ1-1,-,-,CASSEFQGQNTEAFF,TGTGCCAGCAGTGAATTTCAAGGGCAGAACACTGAAGCTTTCTTT
TRBV7-6,TRBJ2-1,-,-,CASSSSFLYGEQFF,TGTGCCAGCAGCTCCTCCTTCCTTTATGGGGAGCAGTTCTTC
TRBV20-1,TRBJ2-3,-,TRBD2,CSADPSSGVRGGTQYF,TGCAGTGCCGATCCATCTAGCGGGGTTCGAGGGGGTACGCAGTATTTT
TRBV28,TRBJ2-2,once,-,CAARPTGSGELFF,TGTGCCGCTAGGCCGACAGGTTCCGGGGAGCTGTTTTTT
TRBV20-1,TRBJ2-1,few,TRBD2,CSAHHSLAGGLIGQFF,TGCAGTGCTCATCATTCTTTAGCGGGGGGGCTGATTGGGCAGTTCTTC
TRBV5-6,TRBJ2-1,-,TRBD2,CASSLTGTSFHNEQFF,TGTGCCAGCAGCTTGACCGGGACTAGCTTCCACAATGAGCAGTTCTTC
TRBV12-3/TRBV12-4,TRBJ1-6,-,-,CASSLDGVNSPLHF,TGTGCCAGCAGTCTCGACGGTGTAAATTCACCCCTCCACTTT
TRBV28,TRBJ2-7,-,TRBD1,CASSSRTGMYEQYF,TGTGCCAGCAGTTCTCGGACAGGGATGTACGAGCAGTACTTC
TRBV5-1,TRBJ2-3,-,TRBD2,CASSRLGGRATDTQYF,TGCGCCAGCAGCCGCCTTGGCGGGAGGGCGACAGATACGCAGTATTTT
TRBV7-2,TRBJ2-1,-,-,CASSRIYSEQFF,TGTGCCAGCAGCAGAATCTACAGTGAGCAGTTCTTC
TRBV7-2,TRBJ1-1,few,-,CASSFSDSEYTEAFF,TGTGCCAGCAGCTTTTCTGACAGCGAATACACTGAAGCTTTCTTT
TRBV9,TRBJ1-6,few,-,CASSGSSGYNSPLHF,TGTGCCAGCAGCGGAAGTTCGGGCTATAATTCACCCCTCCACTTT
TRBV5-1,TRBJ2-1,few,TRBD2,CASSHGLAGGSYNEQFF,TGCGCCAGCAGCCACGGACTAGCGGGAGGGTCTTACAATGAGCAGTTCTTC
TRBV3-1,TRBJ2-1,-,-,CASSQDTGTLYNEQFF,TGTGCCAGCAGCCAAGATACCGGGACTCTTTACAATGAGCAGTTCTTC
TRBV29-1,TRBJ1-2,few,TRBD1,CSGGAGTEGYGYTF,TGCAGCGGGGGCGCCGGGACAGAAGGCTATGGCTACACCTTC
TRBV3-1,TRBJ1-2,-,-,CASRQAGHQGYGYTF,TGTGCCAGCAGGCAAGCAGGCCATCAGGGGTATGGCTACACCTTC
TRBV12-3/TRBV12-4,TRBJ1-1,-,-,CASSLPPMNTEAFF,TGTGCCAGCAGCTTACCACCTATGAACACTGAAGCTTTCTTT
TRBV28,TRBJ1-5,-,-,CASEDGGHRNQPQHF,TGTGCCAGCGAAGACGGGGGACATCGCAATCAGCCCCAGCATTTT
TRBV6-2/TRBV6-3,TRBJ1-6,-,-,CASRAGTNSPLHF,TGTGCCAGCAGAGCCGGGACTAATTCACCCCTCCACTTT
TRBV9,TRBJ1-4,few,TRBD1,CASSVGGTANEKLFF,TGTGCCAGCAGCGTAGGGGGGACAGCTAATGAAAAACTGTTTTTT
TRBV5-4,TRBJ1-4,once,-,CASSLRSQGNEKLFF,TGTGCCAGCAGCTTGAGGTCACAGGGTAATGAAAAACTGTTTTTT
TRBV3-1,TRBJ1-5,few,-,CASSRGGWDNNQPQHF,TGTGCCAGCAGCCGAGGGGGATGGGACAACAATCAGCCCCAGCATTTT
TRBV12-3/TRBV12-4,TRBJ1-4,-,-,CASSFQANMEKLFF,TGTGCCAGCAGTTTCCAAGCCAACATGGAAAAACTGTTTTTT
TRBV28,TRBJ1-2,-,-,CASSSGQNYGCTF,TGTGCCAGCAGTTCCGGACAAAACTATGGCTGCACCTTC
TRBV28,TRBJ2-7,once,-,CASTRTVGHYEQYF,TGTGCCAGCACCCGGACAGTAGGGCACTACGAGCAGTACTTC
TRBV5-1,TRBJ2-5,-,-,CASSLVSGVNEQYF,TGCGCCAGCAGCTTGGTATCCGGGGTCAATGAGCAGTACTTC
TRBV24-1,TRBJ2-7,-,-,CATGETNRNEQYF,TGTGCCACCGGGGAAACCAACCGGAACGAGCAGTACTTC
TRBV15,TRBJ2-7,-,-,CATSRGAGGNEQYF,TGTGCCACCAGCAGAGGAGCCGGCGGCAATGAGCAGTACTTC
TRBV20-1,TRBJ1-1,-,-,CSARSPFDRNTEAFF,TGCAGTGCTAGGAGCCCTTTCGACAGGAACACTGAAGCTTTCTTT
TRBV7-2,TRBJ1-1,few,-,CASSLAGEDTEAFF,TGTGCCAGCAGCTTAGCTGGGGAGGACACTGAAGCTTTCTTT
TRBV5-1,TRBJ2-1,-,TRBD2,CASAASGIGNEQFF,TGCGCCAGCGCGGCTAGCGGGATTGGGAATGAGCAGTTCTTC